The subject of this entry is one T cell receptor beta chain. The antigen remains undetermined. This entry belongs to a study of T cell responses to AZD1222 COVID-19 vaccine. Notes on the study in general: Along spike, vaccine-associated CD4 TCRs were found throughout, with dominance at 160-218 and 743-854. The study sampled repertoires only after the peak T cell response. Regions left unmutated in variants are reportedly the target of nearly half of spike-specific TCRs.

V shed 2 bases, J shed 0 bases, and the junction held 10 bases outside the gene matches. Germline V gene lookup returns CDR1 LGHNA and CDR2 YSLEER. This CDR3 spans 17 amino acids. Repertoires were generated with immunoSEQ multiplex PCR, while TCRdb's copy carries only in-frame clones and drops some. This sample carries some 140,000 clones, 70% to 90% of them seen once, and the ten largest clones take roughly 5%. The sequencing used peripheral blood, collected on day 0 of MenACWY control vaccination. The chain joins TRBV4-3 to TRBJ2-7; 7 positions match TRBD2. The receptor was isolated from an adult in good health. The CDR3 loop is CASSQTRDTSDSYEQYF. Written as DNA, the CDR3 is TGCGCCAGCAGCCAAACCCGGGATACTAGCGACTCCTACGAGCAGTACTTC.